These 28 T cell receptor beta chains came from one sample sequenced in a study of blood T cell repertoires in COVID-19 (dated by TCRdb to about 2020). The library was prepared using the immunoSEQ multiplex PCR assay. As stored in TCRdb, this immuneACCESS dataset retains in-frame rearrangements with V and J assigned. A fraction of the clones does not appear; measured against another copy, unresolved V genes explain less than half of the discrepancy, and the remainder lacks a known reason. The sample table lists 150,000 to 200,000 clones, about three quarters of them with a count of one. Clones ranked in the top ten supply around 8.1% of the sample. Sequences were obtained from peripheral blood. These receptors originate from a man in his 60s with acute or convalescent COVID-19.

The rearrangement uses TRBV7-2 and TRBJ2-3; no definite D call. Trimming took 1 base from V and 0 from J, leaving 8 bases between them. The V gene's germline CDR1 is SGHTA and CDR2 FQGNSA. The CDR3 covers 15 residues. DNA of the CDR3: TGTGCCAGCAGCTTAGACTACACTAGCACAGATACGCAGTATTTT. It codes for CASSLDYTSTDTQYF.

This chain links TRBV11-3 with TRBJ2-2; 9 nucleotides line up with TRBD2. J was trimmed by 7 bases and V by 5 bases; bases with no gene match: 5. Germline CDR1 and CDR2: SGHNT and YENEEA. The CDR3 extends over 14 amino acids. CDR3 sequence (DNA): TGTGCCAGCAGCACCGGGACTAGCCACGGGGAGCTGTTTTTT. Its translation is CASSTGTSHGELFF.

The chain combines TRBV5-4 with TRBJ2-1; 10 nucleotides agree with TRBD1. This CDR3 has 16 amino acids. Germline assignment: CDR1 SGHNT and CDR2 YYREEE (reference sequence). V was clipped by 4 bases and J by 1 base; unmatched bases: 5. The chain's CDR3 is CASSTRTGGSYNEQFF. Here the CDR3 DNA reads TGTGCCAGCAGCACCAGGACAGGGGGGTCCTACAATGAGCAGTTCTTC.

The CDR3 DNA reads as TGTGCCAGCAGTTCTCCGGGGGGGCCGCTACAAGAGACCCAGTACTTC. Its translation is CASSSPGGPLQETQYF. J is TRBJ2-5 and V is TRBV28, with TRBD2 matching over 8 bases. The germline V gene has CDR1 MDHEN and CDR2 SYDVKM. This CDR3 spans 16 amino acids. J gave up 2 bases and V 4 bases, and 9 bases lay outside the gene matches.

Here the CDR3 reads CASLLGQRYEQYF. The CDR3 bases are TGTGCCAGCCTCCTCGGACAGCGCTACGAGCAGTACTTC. This rearrangement joins TRBV5-6 to TRBJ2-7, with D possibly matching TRBD1 (6 bases). CDR3 length: 13 amino acids. Germline loops: CDR1 SGHDT, CDR2 YYEEEE. Trimming took 7 bases from V and 3 from J, leaving 14 bases between them. The full variable domain, rest sourced from reference TRBV5-6 and TRBJ2-7, is DAGVTQSPTHLIKTRGQQVTLRCSPKSGHDTVSWYQQALGQGPQFIFQYYEEEERQRGNFPDRFSGHQFPNYSSELNVNALLLGDSALYLCASLLGQRYEQYFGPGTRLTVT.

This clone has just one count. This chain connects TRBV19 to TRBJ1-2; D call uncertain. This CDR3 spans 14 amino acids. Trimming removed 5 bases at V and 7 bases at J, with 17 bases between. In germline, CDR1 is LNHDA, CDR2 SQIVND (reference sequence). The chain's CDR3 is CASSGQFGVTGYTF. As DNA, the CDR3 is TGTGCCAGTAGTGGCCAATTCGGGGTAACTGGCTACACCTTC. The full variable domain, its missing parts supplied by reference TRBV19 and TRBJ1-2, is DGGITQSPKYLFRKEGQNVTLSCEQNLNHDAMYWYRQDPGQGLRLIYYSQIVNDFQKGDIAEGYSVSREKKESFPLTVTSAQKNPTAFYLCASSGQFGVTGYTFGSGTRLTVV.

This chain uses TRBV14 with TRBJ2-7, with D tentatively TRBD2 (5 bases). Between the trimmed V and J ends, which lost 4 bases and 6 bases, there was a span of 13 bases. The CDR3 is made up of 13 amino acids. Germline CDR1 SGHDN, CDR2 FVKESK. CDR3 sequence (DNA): TGTGCCAGCAGCCTCAACCCCGGGATCGAGCAGTACTTC. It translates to CASSLNPGIEQYF.

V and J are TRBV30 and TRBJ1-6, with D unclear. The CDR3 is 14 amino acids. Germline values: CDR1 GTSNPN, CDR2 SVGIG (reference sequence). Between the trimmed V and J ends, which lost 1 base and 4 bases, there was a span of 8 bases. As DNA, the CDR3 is TGTGCCTGGAGTGGGACGGGGTATAATTCACCCCTCCACTTT. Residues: CAWSGTGYNSPLHF. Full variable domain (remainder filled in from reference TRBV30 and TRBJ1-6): SQTIHQWPATLVQPVGSPLSLECTVEGTSNPNLYWYRQAAGRGLQLLFYSVGIGQISSEVPQNLSASRPQDRQFILSSKKLLLSDSGFYLCAWSGTGYNSPLHFGNGTRLTVT.

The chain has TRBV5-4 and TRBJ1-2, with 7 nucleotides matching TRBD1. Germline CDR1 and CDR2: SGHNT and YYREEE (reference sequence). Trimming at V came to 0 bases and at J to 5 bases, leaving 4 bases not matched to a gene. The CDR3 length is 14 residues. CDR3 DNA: TGTGCCAGCAGCTTGGAGGGGGCTAGGTATGGCTACACCTTC. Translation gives CASSLEGARYGYTF.

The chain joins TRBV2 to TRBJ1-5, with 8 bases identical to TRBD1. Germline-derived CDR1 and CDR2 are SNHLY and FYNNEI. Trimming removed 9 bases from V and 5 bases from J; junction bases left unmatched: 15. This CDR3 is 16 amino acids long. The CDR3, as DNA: TGTGCCAGTACGACAGAACCCGGGACAGGAGATCAGCCCCAGCATTTT. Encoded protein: CASTTEPGTGDQPQHF.

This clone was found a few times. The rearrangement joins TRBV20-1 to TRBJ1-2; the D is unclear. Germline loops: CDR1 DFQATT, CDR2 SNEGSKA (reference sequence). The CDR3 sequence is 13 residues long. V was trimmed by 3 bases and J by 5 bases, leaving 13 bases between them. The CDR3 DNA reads TGCAGTGCTAGTGTCTTTACCGGTTATGGCTACACCTTC. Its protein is CSASVFTGYGYTF.

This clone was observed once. This chain's CDR3 is CASSSTGGSRSYGYTF. The CDR3 DNA is TGTGCCAGCAGCTCGACAGGGGGCTCTCGGAGCTATGGCTACACCTTC. The chain links TRBV11-2 to TRBJ1-2; 10 bases line up with TRBD1. V lost 4 bases, J lost 4 bases, and 9 bases stayed unmatched. The CDR3 loop spans 16 amino acids. CDR1 and CDR2 (germline): SGHAT, FQNNGV.

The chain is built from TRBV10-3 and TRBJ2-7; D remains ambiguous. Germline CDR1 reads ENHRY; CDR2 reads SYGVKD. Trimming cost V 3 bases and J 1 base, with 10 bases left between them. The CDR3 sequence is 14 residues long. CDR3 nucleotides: TGTGCCATCAGTGACTCCCGAGCTTCCTACGAGCAGTACTTC. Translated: CAISDSRASYEQYF.

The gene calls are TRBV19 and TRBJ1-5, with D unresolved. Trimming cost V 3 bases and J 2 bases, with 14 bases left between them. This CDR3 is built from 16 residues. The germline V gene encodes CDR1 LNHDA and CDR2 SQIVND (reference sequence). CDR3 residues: CASSIGSGIGNQPQHF. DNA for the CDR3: TGTGCCAGTAGTATTGGTTCCGGGATTGGCAATCAGCCCCAGCATTTT.

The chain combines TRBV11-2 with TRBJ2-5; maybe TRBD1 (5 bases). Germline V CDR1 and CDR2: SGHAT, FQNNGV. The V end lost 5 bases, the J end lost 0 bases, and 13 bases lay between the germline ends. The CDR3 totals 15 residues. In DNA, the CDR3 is TGTGCCAGCAGCCCCGAGGCAGGGTACCAAGAGACCCAGTACTTC. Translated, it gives CASSPEAGYQETQYF.

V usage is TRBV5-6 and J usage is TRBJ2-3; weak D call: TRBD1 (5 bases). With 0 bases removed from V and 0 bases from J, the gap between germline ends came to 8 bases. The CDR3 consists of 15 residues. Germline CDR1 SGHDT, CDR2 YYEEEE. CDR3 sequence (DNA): TGTGCCAGCAGCTTGGGACAGACTAGCACAGATACGCAGTATTTT. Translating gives CASSLGQTSTDTQYF.

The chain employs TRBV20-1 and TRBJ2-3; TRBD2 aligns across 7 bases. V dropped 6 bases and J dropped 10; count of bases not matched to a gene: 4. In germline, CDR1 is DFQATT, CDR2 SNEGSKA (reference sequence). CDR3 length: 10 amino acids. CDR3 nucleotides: TGCAGTGCCCTAGCGGAGGCGCAGTATTTT. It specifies CSALAEAQYF.

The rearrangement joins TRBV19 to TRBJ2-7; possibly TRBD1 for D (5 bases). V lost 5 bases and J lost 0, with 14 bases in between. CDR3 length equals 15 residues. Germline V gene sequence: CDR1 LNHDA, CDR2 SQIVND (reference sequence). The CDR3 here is CASSPGRAYSYEQYF. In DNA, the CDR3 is TGTGCCAGTAGTCCCGGCAGGGCGTACTCCTACGAGCAGTACTTC.

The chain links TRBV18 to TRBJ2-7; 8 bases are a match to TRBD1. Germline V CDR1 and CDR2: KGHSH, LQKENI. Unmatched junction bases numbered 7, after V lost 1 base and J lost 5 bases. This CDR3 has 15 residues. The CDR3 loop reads CASSPLDRVTHEQYF. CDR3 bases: TGTGCCAGCTCACCACTGGACAGGGTAACCCACGAGCAGTACTTC.

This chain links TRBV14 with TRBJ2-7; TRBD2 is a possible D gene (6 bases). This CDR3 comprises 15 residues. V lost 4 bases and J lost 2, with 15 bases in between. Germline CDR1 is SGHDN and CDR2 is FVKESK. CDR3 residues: CASSPRTGVTYEQYF. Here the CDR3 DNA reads TGTGCCAGCAGCCCTCGGACGGGGGTAACCTACGAGCAGTACTTC.

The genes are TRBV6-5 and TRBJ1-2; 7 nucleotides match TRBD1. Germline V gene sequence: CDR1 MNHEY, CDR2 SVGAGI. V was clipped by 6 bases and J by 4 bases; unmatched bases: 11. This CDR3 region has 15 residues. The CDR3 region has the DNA TGTGCCAGCAGCCCAACTCAGGGGGGAGGCTATGGCTACACCTTC. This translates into CASSPTQGGGYGYTF.

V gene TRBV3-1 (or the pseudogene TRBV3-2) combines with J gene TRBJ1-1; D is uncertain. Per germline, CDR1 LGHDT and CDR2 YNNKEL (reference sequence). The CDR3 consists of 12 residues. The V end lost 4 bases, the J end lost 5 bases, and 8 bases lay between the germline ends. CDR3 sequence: CASSLWRTEAFF. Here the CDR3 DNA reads TGTGCCAGCAGCCTTTGGAGAACTGAAGCTTTCTTT.

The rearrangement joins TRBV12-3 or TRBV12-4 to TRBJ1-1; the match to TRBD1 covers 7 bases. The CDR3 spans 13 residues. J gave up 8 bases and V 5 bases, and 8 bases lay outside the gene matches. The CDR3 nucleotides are TGTGCCAGCAGTCCAAGGATACAGGGGGAAGCTTTCTTT. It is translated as CASSPRIQGEAFF.

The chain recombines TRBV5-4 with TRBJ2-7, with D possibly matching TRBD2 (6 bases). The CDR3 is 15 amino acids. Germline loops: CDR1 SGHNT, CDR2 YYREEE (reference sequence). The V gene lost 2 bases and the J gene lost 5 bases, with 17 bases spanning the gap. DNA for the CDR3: TGTGCCAGCAGCTTAGACCGGGCCGCGGGAAACGAGCAGTACTTC. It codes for CASSLDRAAGNEQYF.

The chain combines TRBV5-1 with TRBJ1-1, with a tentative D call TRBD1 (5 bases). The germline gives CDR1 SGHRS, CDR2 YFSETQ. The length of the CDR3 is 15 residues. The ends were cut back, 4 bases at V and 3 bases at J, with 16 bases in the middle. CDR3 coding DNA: TGCGCCAGCAGCCCCCTGGTGGGGGGGGACACTGAAGCTTTCTTT. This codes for CASSPLVGGDTEAFF. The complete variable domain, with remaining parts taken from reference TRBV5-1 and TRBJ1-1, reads KAGVTQTPRYLIKTRGQQVTLSCSPISGHRSVSWYQQTPGQGLQFLFEYFSETQRNKGNFPGRFSGRQFSNSRSEMNVSTLELGDSALYLCASSPLVGGDTEAFFGQGTRLTVV.

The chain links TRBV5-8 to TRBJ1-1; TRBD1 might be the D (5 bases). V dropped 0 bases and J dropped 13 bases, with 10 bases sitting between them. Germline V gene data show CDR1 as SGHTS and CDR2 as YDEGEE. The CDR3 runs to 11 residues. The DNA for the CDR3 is TGTGCCAGCAGCTTGGACAGGTCTGTTTTCTTT. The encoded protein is CASSLDRSVFF.

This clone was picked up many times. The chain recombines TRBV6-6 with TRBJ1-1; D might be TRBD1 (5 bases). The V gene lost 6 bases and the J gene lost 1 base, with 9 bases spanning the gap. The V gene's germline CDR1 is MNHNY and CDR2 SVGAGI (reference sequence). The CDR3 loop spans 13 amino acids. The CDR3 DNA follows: TGTGCCAGCAGAAATCAGGGGAACACTGAAGCTTTCTTT. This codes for CASRNQGNTEAFF.

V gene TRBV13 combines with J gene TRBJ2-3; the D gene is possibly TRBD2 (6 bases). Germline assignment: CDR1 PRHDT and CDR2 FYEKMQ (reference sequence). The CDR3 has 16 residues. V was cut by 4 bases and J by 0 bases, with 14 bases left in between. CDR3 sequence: CASSSTGGASTDTQYF. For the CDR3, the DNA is TGTGCCAGCAGCTCAACGGGCGGGGCTAGCACAGATACGCAGTATTTT.